These 29 T cell receptor beta chains were all obtained from the same sample, sequenced in a study of cytotoxic CD8 clonotypes in ibrutinib-treated CLL. Here immunoSEQ multiplex PCR was the method, and the copy in TCRdb shows in-frame clones only, minus some. The table includes tens of thousands of clones, approximately 81% detected once. The sample consisted of PBMCs, taken before ibrutinib treatment. Receptors were obtained from a human donor with chronic lymphocytic leukemia.

The chain links TRBV6-1 to TRBJ1-4, with a weak D call TRBD1 (5 bases). This CDR3 comprises 15 residues. Trimming shortened V by 6 bases and J by 7 bases, and 18 bases separated the two germline ends. Germline CDR1 and CDR2: MNHNS and SASEGT. CDR3 DNA: TGTGCCAGCAGCCGCGACCCAGGGTCGGGTGAAAAACTGTTTTTT. Amino acid sequence: CASSRDPGSGEKLFF.

The genes are TRBV7-9 and TRBJ1-1; unclear D gene. Trimming pared 5 bases from V and 1 base from J, leaving 14 bases between. The CDR3 sequence is 15 residues long. Germline CDR1 is SEHNR and CDR2 is FQNEAQ (reference sequence). The CDR3 here is CASSPAGPSNTEAFF. In DNA, the CDR3 is TGTGCCAGCAGCCCCGCCGGGCCCTCGAACACTGAAGCTTTCTTT.

The V gene is TRBV18, the J gene TRBJ2-5; the D is unclear. Germline CDR1 and CDR2: KGHSH and LQKENI. V lost 4 bases, J lost 1 base, and 4 bases lay in between. The CDR3 is made up of 12 amino acids. In DNA form, the CDR3 reads TGTGCCAGCTCACGGTCCCAAGAGACCCAGTACTTC. As protein: CASSRSQETQYF.

The rearrangement links TRBV6-5 to TRBJ2-1; 8 nucleotides line up with TRBD2. The CDR3 is 14 residues long. V was pared by 5 bases and J by 4 bases, with 4 bases of the junction left unmatched. Germline V gives CDR1 MNHEY, CDR2 SVGAGI. In nucleotides, the CDR3 is TGTGCCAGCAGTCAGCAGCGGGGGTACAATGAGCAGTTCTTC. This codes for CASSQQRGYNEQFF.

The chain is built from TRBV19 and TRBJ1-1; no reliable D call. The CDR3 covers 13 residues. V was cut by 6 bases and J by 4 bases, with 12 bases left in between. Per the germline V gene, CDR1 is LNHDA and CDR2 is SQIVND (reference sequence). In DNA, the CDR3 is TGTGCCAGTAGGCACGCAGGACCCACTGAAGCTTTCTTT. The encoded protein is CASRHAGPTEAFF.

The gene calls are TRBV19 and TRBJ2-7, with 7 bases aligning to TRBD2. Germline lookup yields CDR1 LNHDA and CDR2 SQIVND (reference sequence). The CDR3 runs 14 residues. Trimming cost V 5 bases and J 2 bases; bases outside gene matches: 6. The CDR3 DNA follows: TGTGCCAGTAGTCTCGGGGGAGGGACCTACGAGCAGTACTTC. This codes for CASSLGGGTYEQYF.

The chain carries TRBV6-5 and TRBJ1-5; D gene unclear. V was trimmed by 0 bases and J by 4 bases, leaving 4 bases between them. This CDR3 spans 13 amino acids. CDR1 is MNHEY, CDR2 SVGAGI, per germline. The CDR3 DNA follows: TGTGCCAGCAGTTACTCCCCGAATCAGCCCCAGCATTTT. It codes for CASSYSPNQPQHF.

The chain is built from TRBV5-6 and TRBJ2-1; D unclear. Germline CDR1 reads SGHDT; CDR2 reads YYEEEE. The V end was cut by 1 base, the J end by 5 bases, with 1 base between. CDR3 size: 11 residues. CDR3 residues: CASSLNNEQFF. CDR3 DNA: TGTGCCAGCAGCTTGAACAATGAGCAGTTCTTC.

The chain couples TRBV7-9 to TRBJ2-7, with D possibly being TRBD2 (6 bases). CDR3 length: 15 amino acids. Per germline, CDR1 SEHNR and CDR2 FQNEAQ (reference sequence). V gave up 5 bases and J gave up 6 bases, with 20 bases separating them. The CDR3 protein is CASSQSLEGGGEQYF. The CDR3 DNA is TGTGCCAGCAGCCAATCACTGGAGGGTGGGGGCGAGCAGTACTTC. The full variable domain, its missing parts supplied by reference TRBV7-9 and TRBJ2-7, is DTGVSQNPRHKITKRGQNVTFRCDPISEHNRLYWYRQTLGQGPEFLTYFQNEAQLEKSRLLSDRFSAERPKGSFSTLEIQRTEQGDSAMYLCASSQSLEGGGEQYFGPGTRLTVT.

V gene TRBV4-2 combines with J gene TRBJ1-2, with D possibly being TRBD1 (6 bases). Germline lookup yields CDR1 LGHNA and CDR2 YNFKEQ. The CDR3 has 17 residues. Deletions cut 0 bases from V and 2 bases from J, with 16 bases between. CDR3 sequence reads: CASSQDQSGGNNYGYTF. In DNA form, the CDR3 reads TGTGCCAGCAGCCAAGATCAATCGGGGGGCAACAACTATGGCTACACCTTC.

The rearrangement links TRBV9 to TRBJ2-3, with a weak D call TRBD1 (5 bases). The germline V gene has CDR1 SGDLS and CDR2 YYNGEE. The CDR3 spans 15 residues. V lost 1 base and J lost 4, with 13 bases in between. As DNA, the CDR3 is TGTGCCAGCAGCGTAAGCTGGGCCAGGGCAGATACGCAGTATTTT. Amino acid sequence: CASSVSWARADTQYF.

This sequence joins TRBV4-1 and TRBJ2-1; 8 bases are shared with TRBD2. V dropped 0 bases and J dropped 7; count of bases not matched to a gene: 8. This CDR3 region has 16 residues. Germline V gives CDR1 MGHRA, CDR2 YSYEKL. This CDR3 is CASSQDPSGSNNEQFF. CDR3 nucleotides: TGCGCCAGCAGCCAAGACCCCAGCGGGAGTAATAATGAGCAGTTCTTC.

The chain is built from TRBV2 and TRBJ1-1; no firm D call. The CDR3 runs 13 residues. V gave up 2 bases and J gave up 2 bases, with 6 bases separating them. Germline V CDR1 and CDR2: SNHLY, FYNNEI. CDR3 loop: CASSEILNTEAFF. In DNA, the CDR3 is TGTGCCAGCAGTGAAATTCTAAACACTGAAGCTTTCTTT. Combining the CDR3 with reference TRBV2 and TRBJ1-1 gives the whole variable domain EPEVTQTPSHQVTQMGQEVILRCVPISNHLYFYWYRQILGQKVEFLVSFYNNEISEKSEIFDDQFSVERPDGSNFTLKIRSTKLEDSAMYFCASSEILNTEAFFGQGTRLTVV.

The V call is TRBV9, the J call TRBJ2-5; either TRBD1 or TRBD2 may fit D (5 bases each). Between the trimmed V and J ends, which lost 0 bases and 4 bases, there was a span of 16 bases. This CDR3 spans 16 amino acids. Germline V gives CDR1 SGDLS, CDR2 YYNGEE. The CDR3 coding sequence is TGTGCCAGCAGCGTAGCTTCAGGGAGCACGGTAGAGACCCAGTACTTC. The encoded protein is CASSVASGSTVETQYF.

The table lists this clone with a count of one. This chain joins TRBV5-1 and TRBJ1-6; 9 bases are a match to TRBD1. The germline V gene has CDR1 SGHRS and CDR2 YFSETQ. Trimming cost V 0 bases and J 6 bases; bases outside gene matches: 13. The CDR3 covers 19 residues. CDR3 coding DNA: TGCGCCAGCAGCTTGGAGGGACAGGGTGAGAGGCCCCTTAATTCACCCCTCCACTTT. Its translation: CASSLEGQGERPLNSPLHF.

This clone was found once. The chain uses TRBV13 and TRBJ2-4, with 8 bases lining up with TRBD1. Germline CDR1 PRHDT, CDR2 FYEKMQ (reference sequence). V lost 6 bases and J lost 2; bases outside the gene matches: 9. CDR3 size: 16 residues. The CDR3 loop is CASSPSGGSSKNIQYF. The CDR3 bases are TGTGCCAGCAGTCCTTCAGGGGGCTCTTCCAAAAACATTCAGTACTTC.

This clone was seen only a few times. V and J are TRBV7-9 and TRBJ2-5, with D perhaps matching TRBD1 or TRBD2 (5 bases each). Trimming removed 5 bases at V and 6 bases at J, with 10 bases between. This CDR3 has 12 residues. Germline loops: CDR1 SEHNR, CDR2 FQNEAQ (reference sequence). The chain's CDR3 is CASSLRGQTQYF. The CDR3 bases are TGTGCCAGCAGCCTACGGGGCCAGACCCAGTACTTC.

The genes are TRBV28 and TRBJ1-2; 8 bases align to TRBD1. Germline CDR1 reads MDHEN; CDR2 reads SYDVKM. The CDR3 totals 15 residues. With 7 bases clipped from V and 3 bases from J, the junction kept 10 bases outside the gene matches. This CDR3 is CASKTQGVVDYGYTF. The CDR3 DNA is TGTGCCAGCAAGACACAGGGGGTGGTAGACTATGGCTACACCTTC.

The chain links TRBV2 to TRBJ2-7; D is ambiguous. Trimming took 6 bases from V and 0 from J, leaving 9 bases between them. This CDR3 spans 13 amino acids. In germline, CDR1 is SNHLY, CDR2 FYNNEI. The DNA of the CDR3 is TGTGCCAGCAGGGACCGGGCCTCCTACGAGCAGTACTTC. Amino acid sequence: CASRDRASYEQYF.

The chain is built from TRBV7-8 and TRBJ1-5; D is ambiguous. The CDR3 is made up of 13 amino acids. Germline loops: CDR1 SGHVS, CDR2 FQNEAQ. The V end was cut by 1 base, the J end by 5 bases, with 6 bases between. The CDR3 region has the DNA TGTGCCAGCAGCTTAGATCGGGATCAGCCCCAGCATTTT. Amino acids: CASSLDRDQPQHF.

The sample holds a few counts of this clone. The rearrangement links TRBV7-9 to TRBJ2-7; 7 positions agree with TRBD1. With V trimmed by 2 bases and J by 0 bases, 4 bases remained unmatched. The CDR3 runs 15 residues. Germline V gene data show CDR1 as SEHNR and CDR2 as FQNEAQ (reference sequence). The CDR3 sequence: CASSLRGLGSYEQYF. The CDR3 DNA follows: TGTGCCAGCAGCTTAAGGGGGCTGGGCTCCTACGAGCAGTACTTC.

The chain employs TRBV7-8 and TRBJ1-1; D not resolved. Trimming took off 2 bases at V and 1 base at J, with 8 bases between the two ends. Germline V lookup: CDR1 SGHVS, CDR2 FQNEAQ. This CDR3 contains 14 residues. The CDR3 region has the DNA TGTGCCAGCAGCTTATATATGTGGAACACTGAAGCTTTCTTT. This encodes CASSLYMWNTEAFF.

This chain connects TRBV2 to TRBJ1-3; D unclear. The CDR3 consists of 13 residues. Germline lookup yields CDR1 SNHLY and CDR2 FYNNEI. Trimming took off 6 bases at V and 0 bases at J, with 6 bases between the two ends. CDR3 DNA: TGTGCCAGCAGAAGAAGCTCTGGAAACACCATATATTTT. Protein product: CASRRSSGNTIYF.

V usage is TRBV7-9 and J usage is TRBJ1-2, with 9 positions matching TRBD1. J gave up 8 bases and V 4 bases, and 8 bases lay outside the gene matches. This CDR3 spans 14 amino acids. The V gene's germline CDR1 is SEHNR and CDR2 FQNEAQ (reference sequence). CDR3 DNA sequence: TGTGCCAGCAGCTCACAGGGGGCGAATGGGGGCTACACCTTC. Translating it yields CASSSQGANGGYTF.

The genes are TRBV19 and TRBJ2-4; no firm D call. Deletions cut 3 bases from V and 0 bases from J, with 6 bases between. The germline V gene encodes CDR1 LNHDA and CDR2 SQIVND (reference sequence). The CDR3 contains 14 residues. In nucleotides, the CDR3 is TGTGCCAGTAGTATGGCGATAGCCAAAAACATTCAGTACTTC. Encoded protein: CASSMAIAKNIQYF.

This clone was seen a few times. The rearrangement uses TRBV5-1 and TRBJ1-2; possibly TRBD1 for D (6 bases). Trimming took 1 base from V and 10 from J, leaving 17 bases between them. Germline loops: CDR1 SGHRS, CDR2 YFSETQ. This CDR3 is 14 amino acids long. CDR3 coding DNA: TGCGCCAGCAGCTTGTCAGGGGATCCTATGGCCTACACCTTC. Translation: CASSLSGDPMAYTF.

The CDR3 nucleotides read TGTGCCAGCACCGGGACAGAGAGCACTGAAGCTTTCTTT. This encodes CASTGTESTEAFF. The chain joins TRBV28 to TRBJ1-1; 7 bases match TRBD1. The CDR3 consists of 13 residues. Germline loops: CDR1 MDHEN, CDR2 SYDVKM. J lost 4 bases, V lost 7 bases, and 6 bases had no gene match.

CDR3: CASSIDTGAMNTEAFF. The CDR3 DNA is TGTGCCAGTAGTATTGATACAGGGGCGATGAACACTGAAGCTTTCTTT. This chain connects TRBV19 to TRBJ1-1, with TRBD1 matching 7 bases. Trimming at V came to 3 bases and at J to 0 bases, leaving 7 bases not matched to a gene. The CDR3 covers 16 residues. The germline V gene encodes CDR1 LNHDA and CDR2 SQIVND (reference sequence).

The rearrangement links TRBV6-5 to TRBJ1-1; TRBD1 aligns across 10 bases. Germline CDR1 and CDR2: MNHEY and SVGAGI. The CDR3 totals 11 residues. Germline trimming cut 8 bases from V and 12 bases from J; bases unmatched to any gene: 6. CDR3 coding DNA: TGTGCCAGCCTGACAGGGGGCGCGTCTTTCTTT. Translating it yields CASLTGGASFF.